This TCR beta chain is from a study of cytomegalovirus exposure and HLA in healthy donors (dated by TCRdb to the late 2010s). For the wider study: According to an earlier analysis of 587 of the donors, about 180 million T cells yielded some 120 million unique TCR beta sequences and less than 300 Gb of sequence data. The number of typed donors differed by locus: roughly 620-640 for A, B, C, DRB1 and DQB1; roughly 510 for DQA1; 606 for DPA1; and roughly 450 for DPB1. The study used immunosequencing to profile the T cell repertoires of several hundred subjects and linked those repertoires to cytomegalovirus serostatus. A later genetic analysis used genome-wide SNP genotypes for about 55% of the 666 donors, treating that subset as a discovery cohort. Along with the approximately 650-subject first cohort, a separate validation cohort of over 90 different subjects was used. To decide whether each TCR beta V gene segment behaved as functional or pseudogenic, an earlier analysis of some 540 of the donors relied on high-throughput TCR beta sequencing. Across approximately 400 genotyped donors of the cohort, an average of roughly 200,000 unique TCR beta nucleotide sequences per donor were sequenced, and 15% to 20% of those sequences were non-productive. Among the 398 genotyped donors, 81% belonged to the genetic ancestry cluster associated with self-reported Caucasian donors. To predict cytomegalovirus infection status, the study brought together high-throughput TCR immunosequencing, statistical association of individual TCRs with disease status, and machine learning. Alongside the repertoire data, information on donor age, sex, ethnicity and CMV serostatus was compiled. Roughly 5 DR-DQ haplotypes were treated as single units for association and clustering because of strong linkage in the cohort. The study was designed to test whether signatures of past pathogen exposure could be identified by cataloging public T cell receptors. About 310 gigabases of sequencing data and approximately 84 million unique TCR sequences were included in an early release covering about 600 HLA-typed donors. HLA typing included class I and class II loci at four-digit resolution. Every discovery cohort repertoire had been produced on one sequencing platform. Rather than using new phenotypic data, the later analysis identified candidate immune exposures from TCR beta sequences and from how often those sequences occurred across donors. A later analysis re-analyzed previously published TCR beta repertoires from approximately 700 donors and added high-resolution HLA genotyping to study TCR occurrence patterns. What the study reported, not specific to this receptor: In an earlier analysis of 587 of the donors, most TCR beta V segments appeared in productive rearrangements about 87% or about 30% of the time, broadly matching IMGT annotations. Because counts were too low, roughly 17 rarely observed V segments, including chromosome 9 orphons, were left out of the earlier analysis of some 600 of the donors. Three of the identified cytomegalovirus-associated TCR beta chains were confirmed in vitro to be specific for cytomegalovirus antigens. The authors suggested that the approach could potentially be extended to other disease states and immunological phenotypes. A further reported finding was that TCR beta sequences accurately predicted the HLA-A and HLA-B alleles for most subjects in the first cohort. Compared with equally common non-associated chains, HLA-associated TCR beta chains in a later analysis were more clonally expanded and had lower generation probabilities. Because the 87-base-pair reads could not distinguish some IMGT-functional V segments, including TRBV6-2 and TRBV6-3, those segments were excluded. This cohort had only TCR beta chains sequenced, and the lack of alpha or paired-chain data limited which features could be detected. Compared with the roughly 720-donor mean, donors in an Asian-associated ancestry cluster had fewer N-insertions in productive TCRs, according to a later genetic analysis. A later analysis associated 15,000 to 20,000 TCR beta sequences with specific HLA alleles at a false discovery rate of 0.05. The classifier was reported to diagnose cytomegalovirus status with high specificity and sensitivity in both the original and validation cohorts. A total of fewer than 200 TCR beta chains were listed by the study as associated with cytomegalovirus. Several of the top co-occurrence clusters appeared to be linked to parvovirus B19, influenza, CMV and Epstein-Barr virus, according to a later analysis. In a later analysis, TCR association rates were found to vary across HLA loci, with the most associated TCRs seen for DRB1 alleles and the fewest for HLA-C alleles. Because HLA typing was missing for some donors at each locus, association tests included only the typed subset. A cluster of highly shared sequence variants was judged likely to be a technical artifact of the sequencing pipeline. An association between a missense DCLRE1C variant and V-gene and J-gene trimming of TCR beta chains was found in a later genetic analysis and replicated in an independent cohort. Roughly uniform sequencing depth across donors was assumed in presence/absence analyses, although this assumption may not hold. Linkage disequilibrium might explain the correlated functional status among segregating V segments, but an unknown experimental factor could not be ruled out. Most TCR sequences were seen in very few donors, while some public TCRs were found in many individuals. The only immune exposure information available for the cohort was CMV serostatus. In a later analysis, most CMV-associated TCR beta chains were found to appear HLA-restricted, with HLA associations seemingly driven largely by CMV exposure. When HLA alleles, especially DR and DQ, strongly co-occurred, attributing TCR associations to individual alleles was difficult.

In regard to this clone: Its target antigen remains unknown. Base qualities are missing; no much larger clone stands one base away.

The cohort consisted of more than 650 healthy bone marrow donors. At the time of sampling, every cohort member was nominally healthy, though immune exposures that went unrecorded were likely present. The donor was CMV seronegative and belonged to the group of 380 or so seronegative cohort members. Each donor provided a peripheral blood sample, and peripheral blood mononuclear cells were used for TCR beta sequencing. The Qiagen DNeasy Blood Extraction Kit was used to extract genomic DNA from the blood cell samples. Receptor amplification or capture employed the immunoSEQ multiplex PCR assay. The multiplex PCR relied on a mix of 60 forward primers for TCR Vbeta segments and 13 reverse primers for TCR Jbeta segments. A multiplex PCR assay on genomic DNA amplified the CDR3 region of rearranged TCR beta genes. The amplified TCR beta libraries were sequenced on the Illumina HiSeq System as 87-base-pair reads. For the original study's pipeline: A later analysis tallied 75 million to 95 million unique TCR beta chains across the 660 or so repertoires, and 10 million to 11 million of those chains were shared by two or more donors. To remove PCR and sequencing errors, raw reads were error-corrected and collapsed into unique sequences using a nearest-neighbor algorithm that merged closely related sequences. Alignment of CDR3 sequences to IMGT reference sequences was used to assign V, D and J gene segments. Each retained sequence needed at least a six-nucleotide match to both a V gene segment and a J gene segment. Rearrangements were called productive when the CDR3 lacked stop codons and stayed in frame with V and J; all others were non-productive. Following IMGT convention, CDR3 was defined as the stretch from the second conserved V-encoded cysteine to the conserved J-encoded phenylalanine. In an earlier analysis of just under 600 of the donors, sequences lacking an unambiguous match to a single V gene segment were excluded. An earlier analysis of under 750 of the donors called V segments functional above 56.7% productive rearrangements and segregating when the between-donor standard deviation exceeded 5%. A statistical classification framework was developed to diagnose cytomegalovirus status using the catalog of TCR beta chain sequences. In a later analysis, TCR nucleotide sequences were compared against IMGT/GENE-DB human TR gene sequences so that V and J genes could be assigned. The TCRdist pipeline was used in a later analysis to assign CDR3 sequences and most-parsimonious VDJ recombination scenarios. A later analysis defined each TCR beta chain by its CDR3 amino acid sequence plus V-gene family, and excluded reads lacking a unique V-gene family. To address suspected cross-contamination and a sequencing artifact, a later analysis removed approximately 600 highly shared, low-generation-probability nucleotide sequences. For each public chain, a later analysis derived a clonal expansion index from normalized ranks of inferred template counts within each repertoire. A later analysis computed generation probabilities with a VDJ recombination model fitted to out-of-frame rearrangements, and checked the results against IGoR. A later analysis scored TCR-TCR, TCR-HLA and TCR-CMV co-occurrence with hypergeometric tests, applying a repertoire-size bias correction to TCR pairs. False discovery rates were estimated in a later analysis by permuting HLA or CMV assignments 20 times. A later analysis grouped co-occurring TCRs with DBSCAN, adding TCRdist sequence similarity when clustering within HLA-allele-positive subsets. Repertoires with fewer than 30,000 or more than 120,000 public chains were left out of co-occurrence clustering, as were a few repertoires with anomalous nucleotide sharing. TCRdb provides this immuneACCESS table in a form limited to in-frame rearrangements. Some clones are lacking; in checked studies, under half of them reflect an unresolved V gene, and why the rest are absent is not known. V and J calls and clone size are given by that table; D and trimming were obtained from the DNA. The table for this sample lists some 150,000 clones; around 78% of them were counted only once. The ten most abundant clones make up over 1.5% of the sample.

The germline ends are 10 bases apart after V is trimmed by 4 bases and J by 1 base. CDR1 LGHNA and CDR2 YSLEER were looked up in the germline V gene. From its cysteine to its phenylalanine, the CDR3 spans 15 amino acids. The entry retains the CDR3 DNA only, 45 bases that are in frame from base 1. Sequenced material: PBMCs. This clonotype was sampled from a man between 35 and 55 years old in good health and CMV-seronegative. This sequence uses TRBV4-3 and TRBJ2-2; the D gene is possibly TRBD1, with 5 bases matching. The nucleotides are TGCGCCAGCAGCCCGTTCGGACAGAACACCGGGGAGCTGTTTTTT. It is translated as CASSPFGQNTGELFF.